This T cell receptor (beta chain) was obtained from a study of blood T cell repertoires in COVID-19. Clones were sequenced by immunoSEQ multiplex PCR, and TCRdb holds only the in-frame ones, with some missing. The repertoire includes approximately 170,000 clones, about nine tenths of them detected once, and about a tenth sits in the top ten. J gave up 5 bases and V 9 bases, and 8 bases lay outside the gene matches. This CDR3 comprises 15 residues. Germline V gives CDR1 KGHDR, CDR2 SFDVKD. The origin of this receptor is a woman aged 60-70 years with COVID-19, enrolled during active disease. The chain recombines TRBV24-1 with TRBJ2-2; 10 nucleotides align to TRBD1. The sample was peripheral blood. DNA of the CDR3: TGTGCCACCGGCGACAGGGGGCTCCCTACCGGGGAGCTGTTTTTT. Protein: CATGDRGLPTGELFF.